Listed below are T cell receptor beta chains from one sample, sequenced in a study. MiXCR, run by TCRdb on the RT-PCR reads, gives a single entry per CDR3 protein. The sample contains hundreds of thousands of distinct CDR3 sequences, 14% of which appear only once. Sequenced material: memory CD4+ T cells from blood. These receptors were taken from a female donor in good health, serving as a healthy control. Both conserved end residues are part of each CDR3. The order of the fields is J gene, V gene, clone size, D gene, CDR3 DNA, CDR3 protein. The D gene is left open where the match is weak. Clone size is not always given. Where it is, it says once, few, many or a class for expanded clones.

>TRBJ2-1|TRBV30|few|TRBD2
TGTGCCTGGAGGGGACTAGCGGGGGGCTCCTACAATGAGCAGTTCTTC
CAWRGLAGGSYNEQFF
>TRBJ1-2|TRBV11-2|NA|NA
TGTGCCAGCAGCTTATTAGGTCCGAGACACCATCTCGGCTACACCTTC
CASSLLGPRHHLGYTF
>TRBJ2-7|TRBV7-2|few|TRBD1
TGTGCCAGTCTGCGACAGGGTGGGTACGAGCAGTACTTC
CASLRQGGYEQYF
>TRBJ2-3|TRBV6-5|NA|NA
TGTGCCAGCAGTTGGGATTCGACAGGAGGACGCACAGATACGCAGTATTTT
CASSWDSTGGRTDTQYF
>TRBJ1-1|TRBV7-8|NA|NA
TGTGCCAGCAGCTTAGCGCGGGGCAGATCGAGGCCGGGGGTAACTGAAGCTTTCTTT
CASSLARGRSRPGVTEAFF
>TRBJ2-5|TRBV7-9|NA|TRBD2
TGTGCCAGCAGCCCGACTAGCGGGGTGACAGAGACCCAGTACTTC
CASSPTSGVTETQYF
>TRBJ2-3|TRBV12-3/TRBV12-4|NA|TRBD1
TGTGCCAGCAGTTTAGCGGGACAGTTCACAGATACGCAGTATTTT
CASSLAGQFTDTQYF
>TRBJ2-1|TRBV20-1|many|TRBD2
TGCAGTGCTAGAGATCACTCGGCTAGCGGGAGCCGCTCCTACAATGAGCAGTTCTTC
CSARDHSASGSRSYNEQFF
>TRBJ2-5|TRBV20-1|few|NA
TGCAGTGCTACGGGCCTTGACAATCAAGAGACCCAGTACTTC
CSATGLDNQETQYF
>TRBJ2-7|TRBV5-1|NA|NA
TGCGCCAGCAGCTTGTCCGGGGGGCCCAACGAGCAGTACTTC
CASSLSGGPNEQYF
>TRBJ2-3|TRBV29-1|many|NA
TGCAGCGTTGCGGGACCAGATACGCAGTATTTT
CSVAGPDTQYF
>TRBJ1-1|TRBV24-1|few|NA
TGTGCCACCAAGGGCAGGAGCGGGTCTGAAGCTTTCTTT
CATKGRSGSEAFF
>TRBJ2-6|TRBV20-1|NA|TRBD2
TGCAGTGCTGCCCCCGGGGGGACTGGGGCCAACGTCCTGACTTTC
CSAAPGGTGANVLTF
>TRBJ2-1|TRBV7-3|few|NA
TGTGCCAGCAGCTTAAGCAGGGGGGAAGGTGAGCAGTTCTTC
CASSLSRGEGEQFF
>TRBJ2-1|TRBV6-5|few|NA
TGTGCCAGCAGTTACTCCGCGGACACAAATTACAATGAGCAGTTCTTC
CASSYSADTNYNEQFF
>TRBJ2-1|TRBV7-3|NA|TRBD1
TGTGCCAGCAGCCTGGACAGGGGCGTGCAGTTCTTC
CASSLDRGVQFF
>TRBJ2-7|TRBV5-1|many|NA
TGCGCCAGCGCCGCTGAGGGGCCGCAGTACTTC
CASAAEGPQYF
>TRBJ2-7|TRBV7-3|many|TRBD1
TGTGCCAGCAGCGAGGGACAGATGCAGTACTTC
CASSEGQMQYF
>TRBJ2-5|TRBV15|few|NA
TGTGCCACCAGCAGAGCGGTCACGGAGACCCAGTACTTC
CATSRAVTETQYF
>TRBJ1-1|TRBV12-3/TRBV12-4|many|NA
TGTGCCAGCAGTCGAGAGGGGTCCACTGAAGCTTTCTTT
CASSREGSTEAFF
>TRBJ1-6|TRBV10-3|NA|TRBD1
TGTGCCATCAGTGAGTCGCGACAGGGAAATTCACCCCTCCACTTT
CAISESRQGNSPLHF
>TRBJ2-1|TRBV24-1|NA|TRBD2
TGTGCCACCAGTGCCACTAGCGGGGGAATCAATGAGCAGTTCTTC
CATSATSGGINEQFF
>TRBJ2-5|TRBV20-1|many|NA
TGCAGTGCTAGAGATCTGAGGGAACTAGTACAAGAGACCCAGTACTTC
CSARDLRELVQETQYF
>TRBJ2-7|TRBV20-1|NA|NA
TGCAGTGCTAGGGTACCCTCCGAGGGGCAGTACTTC
CSARVPSEGQYF
>TRBJ2-4|TRBV29-1|NA|NA
TGCAGCGAACGGGGCGAGCAGCTAGTGTTAGCCAAAAACATTCAGTACTTC
CSERGEQLVLAKNIQYF
>TRBJ2-3|TRBV5-1|many|NA
TGCGCCAGCAGCTTGGAGCGAGATACGCAGTATTTT
CASSLERDTQYF
>TRBJ2-1|TRBV7-2|few|TRBD2
TGTGCCAGCAGCTTCGCGTCTTCCGGCGGCGGGAGTATCGAGCAGTTCTTC
CASSFASSGGGSIEQFF
>TRBJ2-3|TRBV27|NA|NA
TGTGCCAGCAGTTTTCGGGCAGGGGTTTTCGGGGCAGATACGCAGTATTTT
CASSFRAGVFGADTQYF
>TRBJ2-7|TRBV18|NA|NA
TGTGCCAGCTCACCACCATCGACCGAGTCCTACGAGCAGTACTTC
CASSPPSTESYEQYF
>TRBJ1-1|TRBV5-1|few|NA
TGCGCCAGCAGCTTGGACCCATGGGACACTGAAGCTTTCTTT
CASSLDPWDTEAFF
>TRBJ2-1|TRBV20-1|NA|TRBD2
TGCAGTGCTAGTACCGGGACTAGCGGTGATTACAATGAGCAGTTCTTC
CSASTGTSGDYNEQFF
>TRBJ2-7|TRBV7-2|many|NA
TGTGCCAGCAGACTTGGGGGTGCGGCTTACGAGCAGTACTTC
CASRLGGAAYEQYF
>TRBJ2-2|TRBV6-5|many|NA
TGTGCCAGCAGTTACACCAGGGCCAACACCGGGGAGCTGTTTTTT
CASSYTRANTGELFF
>TRBJ2-3|TRBV9|NA|TRBD2
TGTGCCAGCAGCGTAGCCCCTAGCGGACGCACAGATACGCAGTATTTT
CASSVAPSGRTDTQYF
>TRBJ1-4|TRBV15|NA|TRBD1
TGTGCCACCAGGCCAACAGGGGTCCATGAAAACCTGTTTTTT
CATRPTGVHENLFF
>TRBJ2-6|TRBV29-1|few|TRBD2
TGCAGCGTTGGGTTAGCGGGCGGCTCTGGGGCCAACGTCCTGACTTTC
CSVGLAGGSGANVLTF
>TRBJ2-7|TRBV27|few|NA
TGTGCCAGCAGTTTATCGGGAAGGGGTCCTACATATACCTCCTACGAGCAGTACTTC
CASSLSGRGPTYTSYEQYF
>TRBJ1-1|TRBV7-2|many|NA
TGTGCCAGCAGCTTAGGACGGCGGGACACTGAAGCTTTCTTT
CASSLGRRDTEAFF
>TRBJ1-6|TRBV6-6|NA|NA
TGTGCCAGCAGTTACATGGACAAGTATAATTCACCCCTCCACTTT
CASSYMDKYNSPLHF
>TRBJ2-1|TRBV20-1|NA|TRBD2
TGCAGTGCTAGAGTATCTAGCGGACCATGGAATGAGCAGTTCTTC
CSARVSSGPWNEQFF
>TRBJ2-1|TRBV20-1|many|TRBD2
TGCAGTGCTAGATGGCTAGCGGGAGTTCGCGACAATGAGCAGTTCTTC
CSARWLAGVRDNEQFF
>TRBJ2-5|TRBV12-3/TRBV12-4|NA|TRBD2
TGTGCCAGCAAACCGGGGGGGGACCGAGAGACCCAGTACTTC
CASKPGGDRETQYF
>TRBJ2-7|TRBV6-5|few|TRBD1
TGTGCCAGCAGTTATAGACAGGGCCCCTACGAGCAGTACTTC
CASSYRQGPYEQYF
>TRBJ2-3|TRBV29-1|many|TRBD1
TGCAGCGTTCGCCCCCCAGGGGGCATGGCAGATACGCAGTATTTT
CSVRPPGGMADTQYF
>TRBJ1-2|TRBV12-3/TRBV12-4|many|NA
TGTGCCAGCAGCCCAATTAAACAGAGCAGACTAATCTATGGCTACACCTTC
CASSPIKQSRLIYGYTF
>TRBJ1-4|TRBV5-1|few|NA
TGCGCCAGCAGCTTGGGTACAGGCCCCTCTGAAAAACTGTTTTTT
CASSLGTGPSEKLFF
>TRBJ1-5|TRBV4-1|NA|TRBD1
TGCGCCAGCAGCGGGACTGGGACAGGGGACAGTCAGCCCCAGCATTTT
CASSGTGTGDSQPQHF
>TRBJ2-3|TRBV11-2|NA|NA
TGTGCCAGCAGCCCAAAACAGATTAACACAGATACGCAGTATTTT
CASSPKQINTDTQYF
>TRBJ1-6|TRBV12-3/TRBV12-4|many|NA
TGTGCCAGCAGTTTATTCGGGGAGGGCTCACCCCTCCACTTT
CASSLFGEGSPLHF
>TRBJ1-2|TRBV4-3|NA|TRBD1
TGCGCCAGCAGCCAAAAGACAGGGGAGGACTATGGCTACACCTTC
CASSQKTGEDYGYTF
>TRBJ2-6|TRBV4-3|many|TRBD2
TGCGCCAGCAGCCGAGGACTAGCGGGACTCGGTGGGGCCAACGTCCTGACTTTC
CASSRGLAGLGGANVLTF
>TRBJ2-6|TRBV20-1|many|NA
TGCAGTGCTCACAGGGATACTGGGGCCAACGTCCTGACTTTC
CSAHRDTGANVLTF
>TRBJ2-3|TRBV6-6|NA|TRBD2
TGTGCCAGCAGTTACGGACTAGCGGGAGATACGCAGTATTTT
CASSYGLAGDTQYF
>TRBJ1-1|TRBV20-1|few|NA
TGCAGTGCCAGTACCCCTGGTGAAGCTTTCTTT
CSASTPGEAFF
>TRBJ1-2|TRBV15|NA|NA
TGTGCCACCAGCAGAGATCTCTGGGTCCAGGGAGATGGCTACACCTTC
CATSRDLWVQGDGYTF